These T cell receptor beta chains were read from a single sample in a study of shared clonotypes between healthy human individuals. Profiled with immunoSEQ multiplex PCR; TCRdb holds only in-frame clones, not every one. The table includes roughly 2.1 million clones, approximately 94% detected once. Sequenced material: naive CD8+ T cells from PBMCs. All receptors derive from a man younger than 35 in good health. Some clones in this sample may be carry-over from other donors' samples. Each CDR3 is given with its conserved first and last residue. Each record gives: V gene, J gene, CDR3 protein.

V: TRBV28
J: TRBJ2-7
CDR3: CASRDRGSLEQYF

V: TRBV28
J: TRBJ1-3
CDR3: CASSLRPQRNTIYF

V: TRBV15
J: TRBJ1-1
CDR3: CATSRDRVFVVNTEAFF

V: TRBV4-3
J: TRBJ2-7
CDR3: CASSQVTGNEQYF

V: TRBV6-5
J: TRBJ2-3
CDR3: CASSHRLTDTQYF

V: TRBV6-5
J: TRBJ1-1
CDR3: CASSYSRTGGTEAFF

V: TRBV5-4
J: TRBJ2-1
CDR3: CATKGLAGGPSDEDEQFF

V: TRBV9
J: TRBJ1-1
CDR3: CASSVSDTEAFF

V: TRBV20-1
J: TRBJ1-2
CDR3: CSAPGGYTF

V: TRBV6-1
J: TRBJ1-1
CDR3: CASTPGTEAFF

V: TRBV7-8
J: TRBJ1-1
CDR3: CASTRGDPPIEAFF

V: TRBV29-1
J: TRBJ2-1
CDR3: CSVVGRGQLPSSYNEQFF

V: TRBV7-2
J: TRBJ1-5
CDR3: CASSLDPQEENGYQPQHF

V: TRBV6-1
J: TRBJ2-7
CDR3: CAGGRYYEQYF

V: TRBV7-9
J: TRBJ1-3
CDR3: CASSLILRSGNTIYF

V: TRBV7-6
J: TRBJ2-1
CDR3: CASAARDRDYNEQFF

V: TRBV10-3
J: TRBJ2-3
CDR3: CAISESLAGGLNPQYF